This T cell receptor beta chain was sequenced during a study of shared clonotypes between healthy human individuals. As to this clone: Distinct nucleotide sequences in the sample also encode this CDR3.

Unsorted PBMC replicate PCRs used approximately 290 ng DNA, 32,000 or so T cell genomes. The protocol was immunoSEQ multiplex PCR, while the TCRdb copy is restricted to in-frame clones and leaves out a portion. This sample has some 530,000 clones, with roughly 80% found just once. The CDR3 runs 15 residues. Germline V gives CDR1 SQVTM, CDR2 ANQGSEA. Unmatched junction bases numbered 10, after V lost 4 bases and J lost 5 bases. The TCR sequence derives from a woman aged 40-49 years in good health. Some clones in this sample may be carry-over from other donors' samples. Sequencing used PBMCs. The chain combines TRBV29-1 with TRBJ2-5; 10 nucleotides agree with TRBD2. CDR3: CSVGASGSILETQYF. The CDR3 DNA reads TGCAGCGTTGGGGCTAGCGGGAGCATTTTGGAGACCCAGTACTTC.